Listed below are T cell receptor beta chains from one sample, sequenced in a study of blood T cell repertoires in COVID-19. Data came from immunoSEQ multiplex PCR; TCRdb stores just in-frame clones and leaves some out. The sample yields 110,000 to 150,000 clones, 84% seen once. The sample comprised PBMCs or T cells enriched from blood (not recorded which). The receptors stem from a woman between 18 and 29 years old who had been exposed to COVID-19. CDR3s include the opening cysteine and the closing phenylalanine or tryptophan.

v_call	cdr3_aa
TRBV7-7	CASSQRTAKGNQPQHF
TRBV18	CASSPSPKETQYF
TRBV19	CASTSDGGNQPQHF
TRBV10-3	CAISGPTSGSSYEQYF
TRBV19	CASSRTGGASNQPQHF
TRBV19	CASSTHNGGQFF
TRBV4-3	CASSQVLSGYNSPLHF
TRBV4-3	CASSQGAINSYNEQFF
TRBV7-3	CASRLAGGQSNEQYF
TRBV7-2	CASSPQGQQNSPLHF
TRBV9	CASSGTGVGGSPLHF
TRBV7-2	CASSLLAYEQYF
TRBV10-1	CASSDFPRGLNEQFF
TRBV18	CASSPFRGSDTEAFF
TRBV5-5	CASSLRGVVVQPQHF
TRBV12-3/TRBV12-4	CASSSRGWEKLFF
TRBV23-1	CASSQSGGYMGAFF
TRBV12-3/TRBV12-4	CASTSGYEQYF
TRBV6-6	CASSQGLAGVLLGSGANVLTF
TRBV7-2	CASSRWSAQPQHF
TRBV27	CASSSLDRSAYEQYF
TRBV5-6	CASSRTGTGNQPQHF
TRBV5-1	CASSLGGRETQYF
TRBV30	CAWSGRTGGGNSPLHF
TRBV4-3	CASSQDGLANYNEQFF
TRBV10-3	CAIGTSGTDTQYF
TRBV12-5	CASGLDGRVETQYF
TRBV7-8	CASAQTSDNEQFF
TRBV28	CASSFVTGLGNQPQHF
TRBV5-6	CASSFSPRQGLNKAFF
TRBV19	CASISWGEGSYEQFF
TRBV28	CASSVGGTNEKLFF
TRBV6-1	CASSERMGGGDTQYF
TRBV4-2	CASSPGQENQPQHF
TRBV3-1/TRBV3-2	CASSQVSGRNTGELFF
TRBV9	CASSVERGYGYTF
TRBV30	CAWSMRNTEAFF
TRBV20-1	CSARSPSGYTF
TRBV28	CASTPAGGPADEQYF
TRBV3-1/TRBV3-2	CASSLLASSYEQYF
TRBV5-1	CASRNGLAGEWDEQFF
TRBV5-8	CASSRTPTGSTQYF
TRBV3-1/TRBV3-2	CASSHDRDLDYEQYF
TRBV28	CASSLVGTAYGYTF
TRBV6-5	CAISQGSYNSPLHF
TRBV7-9	CASPAPPGRARYNEQFF
TRBV27	CASSSKDRGTTEAFF
TRBV12-3/TRBV12-4	CASSSLTQGPGYF
TRBV30	CAWSVGQVGFF
TRBV15	CATSTRSVASYEQYF
TRBV28	CASSFRYSSGTGVYGYTF
TRBV4-1	CASSQDGGGSTEAFF